The present T cell receptor beta chain was sequenced within a study of OX40 agonist ivuxolimab in advanced cancers. Regarding the complete study: Ivuxolimab was a fully human IgG2 agonistic monoclonal antibody targeting the costimulatory receptor OX40 (CD134). Peripheral TCRbeta sequencing was intended to test whether TCR sequence diversity was altered and clonal T-cell expansion was caused by ivuxolimab. Partial responses occurred in three dose-escalation patients: two with cutaneous melanoma and one with hepatocellular carcinoma. Intravenous ivuxolimab was administered to patients every 2 weeks at six dose levels: 0.01, 0.1, 0.3, 1.5, 3 and 10 mg/kg. Patients were allowed to have had prior anti-PD-1, anti-PD-L1 or anti-CTLA-4 therapy, and around 43% of the dose-escalation patients had been treated with checkpoint inhibitors. The monotherapy dose-escalation portion (N ≈ 52 patients) of the phase I ivuxolimab trial is reported in the paper. In the dose-escalation cohort, roughly 80% of patients were male, and the mean age was about 55 years, with a range of roughly 23 to 85. Of the roughly 50 dose-escalation patients, hepatocellular carcinoma was present in around 20, melanoma in approximately 15, renal cell carcinoma in 9 and head and neck cancer in 9. General findings and caveats noted by the study authors: Low levels of normalized T-cell clonal expansion were also seen in some patients who did not respond. At doses of 0.1 to 3.0 mg/kg, clonal expansion of both CD4+ and CD8+ blood T cells was observed from baseline to week 6. Partial responders in the 0.1-3.0 mg/kg groups had among the lowest normalized peripheral clonal expansion, especially among CD8+ T cells. After ivuxolimab, CD8+ T cells had more expanded clones than CD4+ T cells on average. The antigen specificity of the peripheral T cells that underwent clonal expansion was not determined.

About this clone itself: The clone's antigen remains unknown. Within one base of it there is no much larger clone, and no base qualities were kept.

The germline V gene (reference sequence) gives CDR1 as MNHNY and CDR2 as SVGAGI. The CDR3 measures 14 amino acids from cysteine to phenylalanine. Only CDR3 DNA remains: 42 bases, in frame from the first base. Germline trimming: 7 bases from V, 6 bases from J; junction bases outside gene matches: 9. Patients with a history of autoimmune disease or receiving systemic immunosuppression were excluded from the trial. In every dose cohort, peripheral blood was drawn for TCR sequencing at baseline, cycle 4 day 1, and cycle 7 day 1. Samples came from an open-label, multicenter, first-in-human phase I dose-escalation trial of ivuxolimab. Adults with locally advanced or metastatic head and neck squamous cell, hepatocellular, melanoma or renal cell carcinoma were enrolled in the trial. Before TCR sequencing, CD4+ and CD8+ T cells were separately sorted from peripheral blood. Genomic DNA was isolated from the sorted cells so that the TCRbeta CDR3 region could be sequenced. The immunoSEQ Assay was used to sequence the TCRbeta CDR3 regions. As stored in TCRdb, this immuneACCESS dataset retains in-frame rearrangements with V and J assigned. A fraction of the clones does not appear; measured against another copy, unresolved V genes explain less than half of the discrepancy, and the remainder lacks a known reason. In all, the sample holds 95,000 to 100,000 clones, and 90% to 95% of those were seen once. The ten largest account for around 0.3% of the sample.

The clonotype comes from an adult with an advanced solid tumor such as melanoma, head and neck, liver or kidney cancer. The sequence links TRBV6-6 to TRBJ1-5; 7 middle bases align to TRBD1. This specimen was CD4+ or CD8+ T cells sorted from blood, taken in a trial of the OX40 agonist ivuxolimab. CDR3 loop: CASTQGGGPQPQHF. At the DNA level, the sequence is TGTGCCAGCACACAGGGAGGGGGCCCTCAGCCCCAGCATTTT.